Shown below are 18 T cell receptor beta chains from a single sample sequenced in a study of graft-versus-host responses after intestinal transplantation. Using immunoSEQ multiplex PCR, the repertoire was profiled, and TCRdb retains in-frame clones only, with some absent. Of fewer than 80,000 clones in the sample, more than 90% were seen once. These receptors lack a known antigen. Sequencing was performed on unstimulated CD8+ T cells sorted from spleen or lymph node cells, taken before transplant. Every receptor here comes from a human donor who was the organ donor for an intestinal transplant.

This chain connects TRBV5-1 to TRBJ2-3; D possibly corresponds to TRBD2 (6 bases). Germline loops: CDR1 SGHRS, CDR2 YFSETQ. The CDR3 consists of 17 residues. Trimming left V 5 bases short and J 0 bases short, with 19 bases between. The CDR3 nucleotides are TGCGCCAGCAGATTCGGGTACCAGCGGGCTAGCACAGATACGCAGTATTTT. This codes for CASRFGYQRASTDTQYF.

The genes are TRBV27 and TRBJ2-7; possible D gene TRBD1, 5 bases. Germline CDR1 MNHEY, CDR2 SMNVEV (reference sequence). Deletions cut 0 bases from V and 6 bases from J, with 12 bases between. The CDR3 has 14 residues. The CDR3 is CASSLSGRGAEQYF. Here the CDR3 DNA reads TGTGCCAGCAGTTTATCTGGACGTGGGGCCGAGCAGTACTTC.

The rearrangement joins TRBV7-6 to TRBJ2-4; a weak D match, TRBD1 (6 bases). V lost 5 bases, J lost 5 bases, and 16 bases lay in between. The length of the CDR3 is 15 residues. The V gene's germline CDR1 is SGHVS and CDR2 FNYEAQ. In nucleotides, the CDR3 is TGTGCCAGCAGCCCTAACACAGGGTCAGAAAACATTCAGTACTTC. Amino acids: CASSPNTGSENIQYF.

This clone was counted between two and nine times. V is TRBV28 and J is TRBJ2-5; possibly TRBD2 for D (6 bases). Germline V CDR1 and CDR2: MDHEN, SYDVKM. V was clipped by 5 bases and J by 7 bases, with 20 bases between them. The CDR3 length is 15 residues. CDR3 sequence: CASSEPWGRRGTQYF. The CDR3 coding sequence is TGTGCCAGCAGTGAACCTTGGGGCAGGAGGGGGACCCAGTACTTC.

The rearrangement joins TRBV28 to TRBJ2-5, with D hard to call. The DNA end is more similar to TRBJ2-7, so the J call may be wrong. Germline V CDR1 and CDR2: MDHEN, SYDVKM. CDR3 size: 12 residues. The CDR3 DNA is TGTGCCAGCACCAATTCAGGTTACGAGCAGTACTTC. As protein: CASTNSGYEQYF.

V gene TRBV5-8 combines with J gene TRBJ2-1; TRBD1 agrees at 8 bases. V trimming: 4 bases; J trimming: 4 bases; junction bases outside the gene matches: 7. Per the germline V gene, CDR1 is SGHTS and CDR2 is YDEGEE. The CDR3 has 15 amino acids. CDR3 coding DNA: TGTGCCAGCAGCCTAGGACAGGGTGGTTACAATGAGCAGTTCTTC. Its translation is CASSLGQGGYNEQFF.

The rearrangement links TRBV7-9 to TRBJ1-2; possibly TRBD1 for D (5 bases). In germline, CDR1 is SEHNR, CDR2 FQNEAQ (reference sequence). The germline V and J ends were trimmed by 0 bases and 4 bases, with 9 bases remaining between them. The CDR3 extends over 14 amino acids. The CDR3, as DNA: TGTGCCAGCAGCTTAGCGGGGGGGAGCTATGGCTACACCTTC. This encodes CASSLAGGSYGYTF.

The chain links TRBV2 to TRBJ2-7, with D unresolved. The CDR3 is 15 residues long. Germline-derived CDR1 and CDR2 are SNHLY and FYNNEI. V shed 8 bases and J shed 4 bases, with 21 bases lying between them. CDR3 nucleotide sequence: TGTGCCAGCCAGAGGTTGCAGTCCGAGTCTTACGAGCAGTACTTC. Protein product: CASQRLQSESYEQYF.

The chain carries TRBV11-2 and TRBJ2-3; 13 nucleotides agree with TRBD2. Trimming cost V 4 bases and J 0 bases; bases outside gene matches: 4. Germline V gene sequence: CDR1 SGHAT, CDR2 FQNNGV. This CDR3 region has 17 residues. The CDR3 region is CASSWGLAGLSTDTQYF. DNA for the CDR3: TGTGCCAGCAGCTGGGGACTAGCGGGACTCAGCACAGATACGCAGTATTTT.

Here the CDR3 DNA reads TGTGCCAGCAGCTTAGGACAGGACACCGGGGAGCTGTTTTTT. This sequence encodes CASSLGQDTGELFF. J is TRBJ2-2 and V is TRBV7-9; a possible D gene is TRBD1 (6 bases). Trimming removed 1 base from V and 3 bases from J, with 6 bases in between. Germline CDR1 SEHNR, CDR2 FQNEAQ (reference sequence). The CDR3 consists of 14 residues.

The chain links TRBV28 to TRBJ1-1, with TRBD1 matching over 7 bases. There are 13 residues in the CDR3. V trimming: 6 bases; J trimming: 3 bases; junction bases outside the gene matches: 4. The germline V gene encodes CDR1 MDHEN and CDR2 SYDVKM. The chain's CDR3 is CASRQTGYTEAFF. The CDR3 DNA is TGTGCCAGCAGGCAGACAGGGTACACTGAAGCTTTCTTT.

J is TRBJ2-4 and V is TRBV5-4, with a weak D call TRBD1 (6 bases). Germline assignment: CDR1 SGHNT and CDR2 YYREEE (reference sequence). The V end was cut by 4 bases, the J end by 5 bases, with 10 bases between. The CDR3 loop spans 13 amino acids. The DNA for the CDR3 is TGTGCCAGCAGCCTACGGACAGAAAACATTCAGTACTTC. This gives the protein CASSLRTENIQYF.

The gene calls are TRBV5-4 and TRBJ2-5, with 10 bases that match TRBD1. This CDR3 comprises 15 residues. The J segment lost 3 bases and the V segment lost 2 bases, leaving 4 bases of the junction unmatched. CDR1 is SGHNT, CDR2 YYREEE, per germline (reference sequence). CDR3 residues: CASSFQTGGEETQYF. CDR3 nucleotide sequence: TGTGCCAGCAGCTTCCAGACAGGGGGCGAAGAGACCCAGTACTTC.

V is TRBV28 and J is TRBJ1-1; D uncertain. V lost 7 bases and J lost 1, with 7 bases in between. CDR3 length equals 12 residues. Germline CDR1 and CDR2: MDHEN and SYDVKM. The CDR3 nucleotides are TGTGCCAGCATTTGGCAGAACACTGAAGCTTTCTTT. Translating it yields CASIWQNTEAFF.

The chain uses TRBV28 and TRBJ2-1, with a weak D call TRBD2 (6 bases). Germline V CDR1 and CDR2: MDHEN, SYDVKM. V lost 3 bases to trimming and J lost 4 bases, with 13 bases between them. This CDR3 contains 15 residues. CDR3 nucleotides: TGTGCCAGCAGTTTCCTCCGGGACTCTTACAATGAGCAGTTCTTC. Amino acid sequence: CASSFLRDSYNEQFF.

CDR3 coding DNA: TGTGCCAGCAGCTCTCCCGACAGGGAGAATAATGAAAAACTGTTTTTT. It is translated as CASSSPDRENNEKLFF. J is TRBJ1-4 and V is TRBV5-5, with 7 bases lining up with TRBD1. In germline, CDR1 is SGHKS, CDR2 YYEKEE (reference sequence). CDR3 size: 16 residues. V dropped 3 bases and J dropped 4; count of bases not matched to a gene: 9.

The chain employs TRBV5-1 and TRBJ2-7; TRBD1 matches 9 bases. Trimming at V came to 2 bases and at J to 5 bases, leaving 8 bases not matched to a gene. Germline V gives CDR1 SGHRS, CDR2 YFSETQ. The CDR3 loop spans 15 amino acids. In DNA form, the CDR3 reads TGCGCCAGCAGCTTAGACGGGGACAGGGCAAACGAGCAGTACTTC. Its protein is CASSLDGDRANEQYF. Based on the CDR3 plus reference TRBV5-1 and TRBJ2-7, the full variable domain is KAGVTQTPRYLIKTRGQQVTLSCSPISGHRSVSWYQQTPGQGLQFLFEYFSETQRNKGNFPGRFSGRQFSNSRSEMNVSTLELGDSALYLCASSLDGDRANEQYFGPGTRLTVT.

The V and J genes are TRBV6-1 and TRBJ2-7; 7 bases fit TRBD1. The CDR3 has 13 residues. Trimming took 3 bases from V and 1 from J; bases not matched to a gene: 0. Germline V lookup: CDR1 MNHNS, CDR2 SASEGT. The CDR3 here is CASSDRGSYEQYF. CDR3 nucleotides: TGTGCCAGCAGTGACAGGGGGTCCTACGAGCAGTACTTC.